What follows are 14 T cell receptor beta chains derived from one specimen sequenced in a study of cytomegalovirus exposure and HLA in healthy donors. Primers included in the PCR were 60 Vbeta and 13 Jbeta primers. Data came from immunoSEQ multiplex PCR; TCRdb stores just in-frame clones and leaves some out. The sample's table shows 200,000 to 250,000 clones. The specimen sequenced was PBMCs. The receptors originated from a girl aged 2 to 9 in good health and CMV-seropositive.

The J gene is TRBJ2-6, the V gene TRBV15; D is undetermined. V shed 0 bases and J shed 0 bases, with 12 bases lying between them. Germline CDR1 is LNHNV and CDR2 is YYDKDF (reference sequence). CDR3 length: 18 residues. The CDR3 DNA follows: TGTGCCACCAGCAGAGATCCCGGCGCTAGCTCTGGGGCCAACGTCCTGACTTTC. It encodes CATSRDPGASSGANVLTF.

CDR3 in amino acids: CASSLVAASSYNEQFF. DNA of the CDR3: TGTGCCAGCAGCTTAGTAGCGGCTAGCTCCTACAATGAGCAGTTCTTC. The chain joins TRBV7-6 to TRBJ2-1; D possibly corresponds to TRBD2 (6 bases). Per germline, CDR1 SGHVS and CDR2 FNYEAQ. This CDR3 region has 16 residues. Trimming stripped 1 base from V and 0 bases from J, with 10 bases between.

CDR3 sequence reads: CASSSGTGNTEAFF. The CDR3 nucleotides read TGTGCCAGTAGTTCCGGGACAGGGAACACTGAAGCTTTCTTT. This chain connects TRBV19 to TRBJ1-1; 8 bases map to TRBD1. J gave up 1 base and V 5 bases, and 3 bases lay outside the gene matches. The length of the CDR3 is 14 residues. Germline CDR1 and CDR2: LNHDA and SQIVND (reference sequence).

This sequence joins TRBV4-1 and TRBJ2-4; 9 nucleotides line up with TRBD1. V gave up 5 bases and J gave up 0 bases; unmatched junction bases: 14. The germline gives CDR1 MGHRA, CDR2 YSYEKL. The CDR3 consists of 19 residues. The CDR3 spells CASSWTGQGIHLAKNIQYF. CDR3 bases: TGCGCCAGCAGCTGGACGGGACAGGGAATTCACCTAGCCAAAAACATTCAGTACTTC.

The rearrangement joins TRBV9 to TRBJ1-1; no clear D. The CDR3 consists of 12 residues. CDR1 is SGDLS, CDR2 YYNGEE, per germline. With 4 bases removed from V and 3 bases from J, the gap between germline ends came to 7 bases. The CDR3 loop reads CASSNRDTEAFF. The CDR3 DNA sequence: TGTGCCAGCAGCAATAGAGACACTGAAGCTTTCTTT.

V gene TRBV30 combines with J gene TRBJ2-7; 8 bases are a match to TRBD2. V gave up 6 bases and J gave up 6 bases; unmatched junction bases: 16. The V gene's germline CDR1 is GTSNPN and CDR2 SVGIG (reference sequence). The CDR3 extends over 15 amino acids. DNA for the CDR3: TGTGCCTGCGAACCGGGACTAGAAAATCGGGTCGAGCAGTACTTC. Amino acid sequence: CACEPGLENRVEQYF. The variable domain in full, completed from reference TRBV30 and TRBJ2-7, reads SQTIHQWPATLVQPVGSPLSLECTVEGTSNPNLYWYRQAAGRGLQLLFYSVGIGQISSEVPQNLSASRPQDRQFILSSKKLLLSDSGFYLCACEPGLENRVEQYFGPGTRLTVT.

V and J are TRBV28 and TRBJ2-5, with 7 bases matching TRBD1. The CDR3 length is 15 residues. V gave up 5 bases and J gave up 2 bases; unmatched junction bases: 8. Germline CDR1 is MDHEN and CDR2 is SYDVKM. The CDR3 protein is CASSPRGRGQETQYF. The CDR3 region has the DNA TGTGCCAGCAGTCCAAGGGGGCGAGGGCAAGAGACCCAGTACTTC.

This rearrangement joins TRBV27 to TRBJ1-2; D is unclear. The CDR3 is made up of 13 amino acids. Trimming stripped 3 bases from V and 6 bases from J, with 11 bases between. Germline loops: CDR1 MNHEY, CDR2 SMNVEV (reference sequence). For the CDR3, the DNA is TGTGCCAGCAGTTTTACGGGAAACAATGGCTACACCTTC. Protein: CASSFTGNNGYTF.

This rearrangement joins TRBV9 to TRBJ2-2, with 13 bases identical to TRBD2. CDR3 length: 16 residues. CDR1 and CDR2 (germline): SGDLS, YYNGEE. V shed 3 bases, J shed 6 bases, and the junction held 5 bases outside the gene matches. The CDR3 DNA sequence: TGTGCCAGCAGCGCTACTAGCGGGAGGGACCCCGGGGAGCTGTTTTTT. This codes for CASSATSGRDPGELFF.

The chain couples TRBV6-5 to TRBJ1-1; D unresolved. Trimming removed 0 bases at V and 4 bases at J, with 9 bases between. This CDR3 region has 14 residues. The germline V gene encodes CDR1 MNHEY and CDR2 SVGAGI. CDR3 DNA sequence: TGTGCCAGCAGTTACTCGGCAAGGAGCACTGAAGCTTTCTTT. It encodes CASSYSARSTEAFF.

This chain uses TRBV19 with TRBJ2-3; TRBD2 agrees at 7 bases. J lost 6 bases, V lost 7 bases, and 10 bases had no gene match. The CDR3 length is 14 residues. From germline, CDR1 is LNHDA and CDR2 SQIVND (reference sequence). CDR3 residues: CASNEGGRTDTQYF. The CDR3 DNA follows: TGTGCCAGTAACGAGGGAGGGCGGACGGATACGCAGTATTTT.

This chain joins TRBV11-2 and TRBJ1-4, with no clear D. The CDR3 consists of 15 residues. The germline V and J ends were trimmed by 5 bases and 8 bases, with 18 bases remaining between them. Per the germline V gene, CDR1 is SGHAT and CDR2 is FQNNGV. CDR3 nucleotide sequence: TGTGCCAGCAGCCGTTTGATCCTCTCCGGGGAAAAACTGTTTTTT. This gives the protein CASSRLILSGEKLFF.

The chain joins TRBV2 to TRBJ2-1; the D gene is possibly TRBD1 (5 bases). Germline loops: CDR1 SNHLY, CDR2 FYNNEI. Trimming removed 4 bases at V and 6 bases at J, with 19 bases between. CDR3 size: 16 residues. CDR3 nucleotide sequence: TGTGCCAGCAGTGTTAGGGGTGGCAATTCGGGCAATGAGCAGTTCTTC. Translating gives CASSVRGGNSGNEQFF.

V and J are TRBV5-1 and TRBJ1-2, with TRBD1 identical over 9 bases. This CDR3 region has 14 residues. Germline assignment: CDR1 SGHRS and CDR2 YFSETQ. V lost 3 bases to trimming and J lost 6 bases; unmatched junction nucleotides: 6. The CDR3 sequence: CASSSGTGMDGYTF. The DNA of the CDR3 is TGCGCCAGCAGCTCAGGGACAGGGATGGATGGCTACACCTTC.